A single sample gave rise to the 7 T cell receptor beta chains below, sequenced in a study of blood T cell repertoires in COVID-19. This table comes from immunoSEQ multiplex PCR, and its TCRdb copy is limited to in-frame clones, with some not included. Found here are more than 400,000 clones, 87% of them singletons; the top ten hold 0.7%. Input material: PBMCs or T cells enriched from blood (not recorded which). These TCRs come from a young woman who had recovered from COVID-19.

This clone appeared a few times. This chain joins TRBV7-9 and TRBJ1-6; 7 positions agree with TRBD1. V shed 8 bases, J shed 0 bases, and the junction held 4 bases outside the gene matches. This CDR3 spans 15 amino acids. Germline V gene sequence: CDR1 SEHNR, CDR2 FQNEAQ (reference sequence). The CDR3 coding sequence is TGTGCCAGCCAGGGGGTAGACTCCTATAATTCACCCCTCCACTTT. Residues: CASQGVDSYNSPLHF.

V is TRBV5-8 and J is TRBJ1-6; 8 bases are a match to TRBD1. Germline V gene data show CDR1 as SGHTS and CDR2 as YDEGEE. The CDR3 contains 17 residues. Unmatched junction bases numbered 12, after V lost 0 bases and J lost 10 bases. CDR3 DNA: TGTGCCAGCAGCTTGGAAATTTTGACAGGGGTACGCTCACCCCTCCACTTT. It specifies CASSLEILTGVRSPLHF.

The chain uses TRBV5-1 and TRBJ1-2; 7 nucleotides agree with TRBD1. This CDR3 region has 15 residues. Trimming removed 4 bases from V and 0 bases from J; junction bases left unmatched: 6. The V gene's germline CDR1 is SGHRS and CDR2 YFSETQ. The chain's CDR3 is CASSPATGANYGYTF. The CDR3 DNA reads TGCGCCAGCAGCCCAGCTACAGGGGCTAACTATGGCTACACCTTC.

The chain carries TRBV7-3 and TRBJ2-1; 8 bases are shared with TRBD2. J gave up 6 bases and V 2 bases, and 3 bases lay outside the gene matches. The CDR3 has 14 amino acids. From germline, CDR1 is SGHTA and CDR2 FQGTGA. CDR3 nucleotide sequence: TGTGCCAGCAGCTTATCACTAGCGGCCAATGAGCAGTTCTTC. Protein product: CASSLSLAANEQFF.

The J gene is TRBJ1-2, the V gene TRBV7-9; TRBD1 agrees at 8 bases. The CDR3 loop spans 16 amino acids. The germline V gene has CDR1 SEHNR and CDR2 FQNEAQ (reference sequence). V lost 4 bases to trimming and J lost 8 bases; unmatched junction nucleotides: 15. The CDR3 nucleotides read TGTGCCAGCAGCTCCCCCGCTGACAGGGGAGTCATGGGCTACACCTTC. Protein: CASSSPADRGVMGYTF.

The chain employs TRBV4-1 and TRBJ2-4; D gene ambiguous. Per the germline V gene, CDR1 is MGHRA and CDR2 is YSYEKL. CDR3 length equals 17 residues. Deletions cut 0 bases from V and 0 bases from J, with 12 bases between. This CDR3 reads CASSQEAYILAKNIQYF. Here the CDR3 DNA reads TGCGCCAGCAGCCAAGAAGCCTATATCCTAGCCAAAAACATTCAGTACTTC.

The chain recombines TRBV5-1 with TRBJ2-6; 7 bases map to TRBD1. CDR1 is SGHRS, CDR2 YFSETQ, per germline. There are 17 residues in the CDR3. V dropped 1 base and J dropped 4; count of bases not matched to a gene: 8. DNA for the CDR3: TGCGCCAGCAGCTTGTTCCCGACAGGGAGCGGGGCCAACGTCCTGACTTTC. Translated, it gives CASSLFPTGSGANVLTF.